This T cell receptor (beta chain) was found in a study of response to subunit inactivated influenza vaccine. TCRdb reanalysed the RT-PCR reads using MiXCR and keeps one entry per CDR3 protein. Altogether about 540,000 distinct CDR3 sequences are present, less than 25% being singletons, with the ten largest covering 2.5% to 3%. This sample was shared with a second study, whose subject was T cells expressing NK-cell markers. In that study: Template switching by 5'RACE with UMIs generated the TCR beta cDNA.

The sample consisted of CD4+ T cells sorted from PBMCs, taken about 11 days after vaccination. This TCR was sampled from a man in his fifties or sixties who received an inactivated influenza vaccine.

CDR3 residues: CASRQVSNQPQHF. The CDR3 DNA sequence: TGTGCCAGCAGACAGGTCAGCAATCAGCCCCAGCATTTT. This sequence joins TRBV6-2 or TRBV6-3 and TRBJ1-5; D might be TRBD1 (5 bases). The CDR3 spans 13 residues. Trimming left V 6 bases short and J 1 base short, with 7 bases between. Germline assignment: CDR1 MNHEY and CDR2 SVGEGT.